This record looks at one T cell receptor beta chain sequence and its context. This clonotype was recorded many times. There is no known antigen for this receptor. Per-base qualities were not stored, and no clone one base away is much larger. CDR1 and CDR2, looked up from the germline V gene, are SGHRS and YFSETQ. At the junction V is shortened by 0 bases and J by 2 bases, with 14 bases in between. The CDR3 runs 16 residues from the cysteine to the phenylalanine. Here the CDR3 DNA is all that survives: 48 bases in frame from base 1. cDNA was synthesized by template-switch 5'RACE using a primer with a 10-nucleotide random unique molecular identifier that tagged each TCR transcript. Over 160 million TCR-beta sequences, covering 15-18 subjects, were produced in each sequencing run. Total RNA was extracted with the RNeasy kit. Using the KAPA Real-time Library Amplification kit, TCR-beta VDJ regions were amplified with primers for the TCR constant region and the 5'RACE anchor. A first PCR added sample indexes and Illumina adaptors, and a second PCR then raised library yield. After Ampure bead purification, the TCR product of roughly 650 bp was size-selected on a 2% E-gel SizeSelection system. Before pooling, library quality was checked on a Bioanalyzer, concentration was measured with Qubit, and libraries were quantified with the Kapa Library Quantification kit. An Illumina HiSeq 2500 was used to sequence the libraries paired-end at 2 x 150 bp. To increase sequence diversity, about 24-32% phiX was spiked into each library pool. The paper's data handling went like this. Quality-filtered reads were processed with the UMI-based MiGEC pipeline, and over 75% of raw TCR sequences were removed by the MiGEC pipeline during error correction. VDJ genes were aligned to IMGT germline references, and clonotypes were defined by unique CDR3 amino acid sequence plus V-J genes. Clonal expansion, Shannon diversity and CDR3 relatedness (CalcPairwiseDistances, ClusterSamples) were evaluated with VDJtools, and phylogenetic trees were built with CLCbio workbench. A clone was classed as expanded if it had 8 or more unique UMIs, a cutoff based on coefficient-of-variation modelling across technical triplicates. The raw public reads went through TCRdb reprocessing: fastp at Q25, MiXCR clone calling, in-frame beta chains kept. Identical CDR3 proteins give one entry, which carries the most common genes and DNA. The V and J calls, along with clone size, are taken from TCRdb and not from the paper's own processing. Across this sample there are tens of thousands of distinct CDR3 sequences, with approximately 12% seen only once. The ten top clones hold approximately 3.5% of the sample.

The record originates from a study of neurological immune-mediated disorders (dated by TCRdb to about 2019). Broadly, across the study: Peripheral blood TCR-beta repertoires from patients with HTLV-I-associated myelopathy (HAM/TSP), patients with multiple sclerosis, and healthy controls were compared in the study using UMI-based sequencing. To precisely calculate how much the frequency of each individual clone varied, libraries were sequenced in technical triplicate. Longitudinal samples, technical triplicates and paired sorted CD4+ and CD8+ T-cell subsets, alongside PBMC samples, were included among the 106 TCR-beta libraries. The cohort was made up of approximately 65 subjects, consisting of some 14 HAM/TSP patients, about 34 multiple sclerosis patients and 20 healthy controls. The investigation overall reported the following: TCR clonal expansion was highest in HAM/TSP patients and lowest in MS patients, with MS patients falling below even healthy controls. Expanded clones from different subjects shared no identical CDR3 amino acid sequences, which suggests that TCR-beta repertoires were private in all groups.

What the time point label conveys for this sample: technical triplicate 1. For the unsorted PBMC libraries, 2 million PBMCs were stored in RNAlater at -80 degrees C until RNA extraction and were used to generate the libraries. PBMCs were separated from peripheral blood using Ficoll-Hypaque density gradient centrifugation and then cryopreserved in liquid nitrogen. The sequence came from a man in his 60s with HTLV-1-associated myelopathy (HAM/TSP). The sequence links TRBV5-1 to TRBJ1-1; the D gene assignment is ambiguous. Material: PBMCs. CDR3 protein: CASSLDVPGSNTEAFF. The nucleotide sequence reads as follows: TGCGCCAGCAGCTTGGATGTTCCGGGGTCAAACACTGAAGCTTTCTTT.